This T cell receptor (beta chain) was observed in a study of blood T cell repertoires in COVID-19. In the study overall: Both acute and convalescent COVID-19 samples were obtained from the United States, Italy and Spain. T cells, B-cell-depleted T cells, or PBMCs provided the cDNA or gDNA that served as material.

Per the original methods: Researchers report that nucleated cell counts were estimated from reference gene primer amplification. TCRdb keeps only in-frame clones here, not all; method: immunoSEQ multiplex PCR. V, J and clone size were drawn from that table, and D and trimming were deduced from the DNA. The table has some 50,000 clones, approximately 85% seen once. Germline values: CDR1 LGHNA, CDR2 YSLEER. CDR3 length equals 13 residues. Trimming took 0 bases from V and 2 from J, leaving 5 bases between them. This clonotype was obtained from a human donor in a cohort sampled during active COVID-19. The donor label of this sample is uncertain. This chain links TRBV4-3 with TRBJ2-7, with D possibly being TRBD1 (5 bases). Sequenced material: peripheral blood. The CDR3 loop reads CASSQDRAYEQYF. The CDR3 DNA is TGCGCCAGCAGCCAAGACAGGGCCTACGAGCAGTACTTC.